Presented here are 26 T cell receptor beta chains from one specimen sequenced in a study of T-cell reconstitution after alpha-beta-depleted transplantation in children (dated by TCRdb to 2016 to 2017). Libraries came from PCR. Sequencing took place on an Illumina HiSeq 2500. To normalize quantification of the TCRbeta repertoire, the TCR libraries were built with molecular barcoding that relied on unique molecular identifiers. TCRdb reworked the public reads: Q25 trimming with fastp, MiXCR clone assembly, productive beta chains retained. Rows matching on CDR3 protein sequence are summarized as one entry with the most common DNA and genes. Present in this sample are 100,000 or so distinct CDR3 sequences, around 5.9% of which were seen just once. Of the sample, roughly 5.5% falls within the top ten clones. The time point label, as the study defines it: day 60 (about 2 months) after transplantation. The treatment or condition tag for this specimen amounts to: allogeneic hematopoietic cell transplantation with graft depleted of TCRalphabeta T cells and CD19 B cells.

The input for sequencing was PBMCs, mostly from graft donor cells, taken 60 days after TCRalphabeta/CD19-depleted stem cell transplant. These receptors were taken from a female patient aged 2-15 years who had a stem cell transplant for Fanconi anemia, so the T cells may come from the graft donor.

J is TRBJ2-5 and V is TRBV3-1; the match to TRBD2 covers 10 bases. The CDR3 spans 13 residues. V lost 6 bases and J lost 5; bases outside the gene matches: 3. Germline loops: CDR1 LGHDT, CDR2 YNNKEL (reference sequence). CDR3 loop: CASRQTSGETQYF. The CDR3 DNA reads as TGTGCCAGCAGACAGACTAGCGGGGAGACCCAGTACTTC.

This clonotype was counted ten times or more. V usage is TRBV9 and J usage is TRBJ2-5; 8 bases fit TRBD2. This CDR3 has 16 amino acids. The trim removed 4 bases at V and 5 bases at J, leaving 13 bases unmatched. Germline V CDR1 and CDR2: SGDLS, YYNGEE. Written as DNA, the CDR3 is TGTGCCAGCAGCCGGACTAGCTTTATTGGTGTTGAGACCCAGTACTTC. Protein: CASSRTSFIGVETQYF. Full variable domain (outside the CDR3, taken from reference TRBV9 and TRBJ2-5): DSGVTQTPKHLITATGQRVTLRCSPRSGDLSVYWYQQSLDQGLQFLIQYYNGEERAKGNILERFSAQQFPDLHSELNLSSLELGDSALYFCASSRTSFIGVETQYFGPGTRLLVL.

In its sample, this clonotype was seen a few times. The chain carries TRBV20-1 and TRBJ2-5, with 8 bases lining up with TRBD2. Germline V lookup: CDR1 DFQATT, CDR2 SNEGSKA (reference sequence). This CDR3 is built from 13 residues. The V gene end was trimmed by 6 bases and the J gene end by 4 bases; junction bases not matched to a gene: 7. CDR3 DNA sequence: TGCAGTGCCACAAAGCGGGAGCGAGAGACCCAGTACTTC. Protein sequence: CSATKRERETQYF.

This clonotype was seen ten or more times. The chain employs TRBV6-1 and TRBJ2-7; 13 nucleotides match TRBD2. CDR1 is MNHNS and CDR2 is SASEGT in the germline V gene. V was pared by 0 bases and J by 2 bases, with 16 bases of the junction left unmatched. The CDR3 runs to 21 residues. CDR3 DNA: TGTGCCAGCAGTGAAGCCCTAAATGGACTAGCGGGAGACTTCGTTGCCTACGAGCAGTACTTC. Translation gives CASSEALNGLAGDFVAYEQYF.

This clonotype has only a few counts. The J gene is TRBJ2-7, the V gene TRBV9, with D maybe TRBD1 (5 bases). The germline V gene has CDR1 SGDLS and CDR2 YYNGEE. The V gene lost 0 bases and the J gene lost 6 bases, with 7 bases spanning the gap. The CDR3 sequence is 12 residues long. The CDR3 loop is CASSVVRGEQYF. CDR3 nucleotides: TGTGCCAGCAGCGTAGTAAGGGGCGAGCAGTACTTC.

This clonotype has at least ten counts. J is TRBJ1-5 and V is TRBV29-1; the match to TRBD1 covers 9 bases. Germline CDR1 SQVTM, CDR2 ANQGSEA. V lost 5 bases to trimming and J lost 5 bases; unmatched junction nucleotides: 4. The CDR3 spans 13 residues. The CDR3 DNA follows: TGCAGCGTTCGACAGGGGGACTATCAGCCCCAGCATTTT. Its protein is CSVRQGDYQPQHF.

The J gene is TRBJ1-5, the V gene TRBV7-2, with D hard to call. The germline V and J ends were trimmed by 1 base and 3 bases, with 10 bases remaining between them. Germline-derived CDR1 and CDR2 are SGHTA and FQGNSA. This CDR3 region has 15 residues. The CDR3 nucleotides are TGTGCCAGCAGCTTAGAGGGTTTCCTCAATCAGCCCCAGCATTTT. It specifies CASSLEGFLNQPQHF.

The gene calls are TRBV7-2 and TRBJ2-3; a possible D gene is TRBD2 (6 bases). Germline CDR1 and CDR2: SGHTA and FQGNSA. Trimming shortened V by 5 bases and J by 2 bases, and 11 bases separated the two germline ends. This CDR3 has 14 amino acids. The CDR3 DNA reads as TGTGCCAGCAGCCATAGCGGTTTCACAGATACGCAGTATTTT. Translated: CASSHSGFTDTQYF.

The genes are TRBV7-6 and TRBJ2-1, with 12 bases fitting TRBD2. Unmatched junction bases numbered 12, after V lost 4 bases and J lost 8 bases. The germline V gene has CDR1 SGHVS and CDR2 FNYEAQ. There are 17 residues in the CDR3. The CDR3, as DNA: TGTGCCAGCAGCTACCGACTAGCGGGGGACCTGATCGATGAGCAGTTCTTC. Protein: CASSYRLAGDLIDEQFF.

This clonotype occurred a few times. CDR3 nucleotides: TGTGCCACCACCTCTTGGGGCGGGGGCCGCACAGATACGCAGTATTTT. The encoded protein is CATTSWGGGRTDTQYF. This chain uses TRBV15 with TRBJ2-3; D is possibly TRBD2 (7 bases). This CDR3 has 16 residues. Germline-derived CDR1 and CDR2 are LNHNV and YYDKDF (reference sequence). V was pared by 7 bases and J by 1 base, with 18 bases between.

As to this clonotype: One base away lies a much larger clone, so this may be a sequencing read error. Because the CDR3 is missing its conserved closing phenylalanine or tryptophan, this is likely a read error. The chain has TRBV15 and TRBJ1-3; D remains unclear. CDR3 length: 15 amino acids. V was cut by 5 bases and J by 0 bases, with 11 bases left in between. Germline-derived CDR1 and CDR2 are LNHNV and YYDKDF (reference sequence). The CDR3 here is CATSFTRGSGNTIYC. For the CDR3, the DNA is TGTGCCACCAGCTTCACCCGGGGCTCTGGAAACACCATATATTGT.

The V gene is TRBV16, the J gene TRBJ2-7; D call uncertain. Germline V CDR1 and CDR2: KGHSY, FQNENV. The V end lost 2 bases, the J end lost 3 bases, and 8 bases lay between the germline ends. The CDR3 is 13 amino acids. The CDR3 coding sequence is TGTGCCAGCAGCCAAGCCCCCGGCTACGAGCAGTACTTC. It yields the protein CASSQAPGYEQYF.

The J gene is TRBJ2-7, the V gene TRBV18; 9 positions agree with TRBD1. This CDR3 region has 16 residues. Trimming cost V 1 base and J 1 base; bases outside gene matches: 5. CDR1 is KGHSH and CDR2 is LQKENI in the germline V gene. CDR3 sequence (DNA): TGTGCCAGCTCACCACGGACGGGACAGGGATCCTACGAGCAGTACTTC. Amino acids: CASSPRTGQGSYEQYF.

In this sample, this clonotype turned up many times. The J gene is TRBJ2-3, the V gene TRBV7-3; 7 nucleotides match TRBD1. Germline V gives CDR1 SGHTA, CDR2 FQGTGA. The V gene end was trimmed by 6 bases and the J gene end by 2 bases; junction bases not matched to a gene: 8. The CDR3 covers 15 residues. This chain's CDR3 is CASRIRGQITDTQYF. The CDR3 coding sequence is TGTGCCAGCAGGATTCGGGGACAGATCACAGATACGCAGTATTTT.

This clonotype was found many times. The J gene is TRBJ2-7, the V gene TRBV28; no definite D call. This CDR3 region has 15 residues. Germline CDR1 MDHEN, CDR2 SYDVKM. Trimming took off 1 base at V and 0 bases at J, with 10 bases between the two ends. CDR3 DNA: TGTGCCAGCAGTTTATTGTGGGTTCCCTCCTACGAGCAGTACTTC. Protein sequence: CASSLLWVPSYEQYF.

This clonotype turned up a few times. This rearrangement joins TRBV10-2 to TRBJ2-7; D gene uncertain. The germline V gene encodes CDR1 WSHSY and CDR2 SAAADI. CDR3 length: 15 residues. Between the trimmed V and J ends, which lost 0 bases and 6 bases, there was a span of 15 bases. DNA of the CDR3: TGCGCCAGCAGTGAGTCACAAAAGGCCATCTTCGAGCAGTACTTC. As protein: CASSESQKAIFEQYF.

In its sample, this clonotype was seen many times. This sequence joins TRBV6-2 or TRBV6-3 and TRBJ2-5; D is possibly TRBD2 (6 bases). Germline-derived CDR1 and CDR2 are MNHEY and SVGEGT. V dropped 1 base and J dropped 3 bases, with 18 bases sitting between them. This CDR3 has 17 residues. CDR3 amino acids: CASSYWLEEGKKETQYF. The CDR3 DNA is TGTGCCAGCAGTTACTGGCTAGAGGAGGGAAAAAAAGAGACCCAGTACTTC.

Concerning this clonotype: A much larger clone differs from this one at a single base, so this may be a read error. The rearrangement links TRBV12-3 or TRBV12-4 to TRBJ2-5, with D tentatively TRBD2 (5 bases). CDR3 length: 11 amino acids. Here the CDR3 DNA reads TGTGCCAGCAGTTTATTAGCGACCCAGAACTTC. This encodes CASSLLATQNF.

Comment on this clonotype: A read error may explain this, as a much larger clone is one base away. The conserved phenylalanine or tryptophan is not found at the CDR3 terminus, so this likely reflects a read error. No DNA is shown, since the ends of the CDR3 on it are uncertain; the CDR3 is the one TCRdb lists. The rearrangement uses TRBV21-1 and TRBJ2-7; TRBD1, the D gene given by the table, was not confirmed from the DNA. TRBV21-1 has pseudogene status. The CDR3 adds up to 16 amino acids, both ends counted. The CDR3 region is CASSKARTGETYEQYC.

This chain links TRBV25-1 with TRBJ2-7; 8 bases are a match to TRBD1. Per germline, CDR1 MGHDK and CDR2 SYGVNS. The CDR3 runs to 14 residues. V gave up 3 bases and J gave up 6 bases; unmatched junction bases: 7. CDR3 region: CASSDPRTGPEQYF. CDR3 coding DNA: TGTGCCAGCAGTGATCCAAGGACAGGGCCCGAGCAGTACTTC.

V and J are TRBV20-1 and TRBJ2-2; TRBD2 matches at 15 bases. J gave up 7 bases and V 2 bases, and 5 bases lay outside the gene matches. Germline assignment: CDR1 DFQATT and CDR2 SNEGSKA (reference sequence). This CDR3 comprises 16 residues. Here the CDR3 reads CSARPGLAGGNGELFF. The CDR3, as DNA: TGCAGTGCTAGACCGGGACTAGCGGGAGGAAACGGGGAGCTGTTTTTT.

This clonotype was counted at least ten times. The CDR3 region has the DNA TGTGCCTGGATTCGTTCACAGGGCGCGTTTGGGCCCCAGTACTTC. It yields the protein CAWIRSQGAFGPQYF. This chain uses TRBV30 with TRBJ2-5; possibly TRBD1 for D (6 bases). CDR3 length: 15 residues. The V gene lost 4 bases and the J gene lost 9 bases, with 24 bases spanning the gap. Germline loops: CDR1 GTSNPN, CDR2 SVGIG (reference sequence).

Comment on this clonotype: A single base separates this from a much larger clone, so it may be a read error. The rearrangement joins TRBV24-1 to TRBJ1-5; D remains ambiguous. Germline lookup yields CDR1 KGHDR and CDR2 SFDVKD. The CDR3 runs to 15 residues. The CDR3, as DNA: TGTGTCACCAGTGATAACAGATATAGCAATCAGCCCCAGCATTTT. Protein: CVTSDNRYSNQPQHF.

The rearrangement uses TRBV4-2 and TRBJ1-6; the D gene is possibly TRBD1 (6 bases). The germline gives CDR1 LGHNA, CDR2 YNFKEQ. Trimming took 0 bases from V and 10 from J, leaving 19 bases between them. The CDR3 totals 17 residues. The CDR3 DNA follows: TGTGCCAGCAGCCAAGAGCAGGGGAGTTGGAGGTACTCACCCCTCCACTTT. It is translated as CASSQEQGSWRYSPLHF.

In this sample, this clonotype turned up many times. This sequence joins TRBV28 and TRBJ2-1; D gene unclear. CDR3 length: 13 residues. Trimming pared 2 bases from V and 7 bases from J, leaving 9 bases between. Germline V CDR1 and CDR2: MDHEN, SYDVKM. The CDR3 loop is CASSLVALNEQFF. For the CDR3, the DNA is TGTGCCAGCAGTTTAGTTGCGTTGAATGAGCAGTTCTTC.

This clonotype was recorded many times. This rearrangement joins TRBV29-1 to TRBJ2-1; no reliable D call. Germline V CDR1 and CDR2: SQVTM, ANQGSEA. Trimming stripped 4 bases from V and 8 bases from J, with 9 bases between. The CDR3 is made up of 11 amino acids. CDR3 DNA: TGCAGCGTTGCGGTGGGCGATGAGCAGTTCTTC. Its translation: CSVAVGDEQFF.